The 17 T cell receptor beta chains below come from one sample, sequenced in a study of blood T cell repertoires in COVID-19. The data were produced by immunoSEQ multiplex PCR, yet TCRdb's version contains in-frame clones alone and is incomplete. The sample holds around 230,000 clones; about 85% are singletons and the top ten take roughly 0.7%. Sequenced material: peripheral blood. The receptor set was obtained from a man aged 40-49 years with acute or convalescent COVID-19.

The chain uses TRBV7-9 and TRBJ1-1; tentatively, D is TRBD1 (5 bases). Germline loops: CDR1 SEHNR, CDR2 FQNEAQ (reference sequence). V shed 7 bases and J shed 0 bases, with 18 bases lying between them. This CDR3 has 16 residues. CDR3 protein: CASTPEGGGMNTEAFF. The DNA of the CDR3 is TGTGCCAGCACCCCAGAGGGTGGGGGGATGAACACTGAAGCTTTCTTT.

The chain joins TRBV2 to TRBJ1-5, with a possible D match to TRBD1 (5 bases). V was cut by 8 bases and J by 3 bases, with 11 bases left in between. The CDR3 spans 13 residues. Germline V gene data show CDR1 as SNHLY and CDR2 as FYNNEI. The CDR3 nucleotides read TGTGCCAGCGGGTTTGGGGCCAATCAGCCCCAGCATTTT. Protein product: CASGFGANQPQHF.

The chain joins TRBV6-1 to TRBJ2-7; possible D gene TRBD2, 6 bases. The germline V gene has CDR1 MNHNS and CDR2 SASEGT. This CDR3 contains 18 residues. Trimming left V 1 base short and J 6 bases short, with 25 bases between. CDR3 sequence: CASSEGGLGGELFSEQYF. In DNA, the CDR3 is TGTGCCAGCAGTGAAGGAGGACTGGGCGGGGAGCTTTTCTCCGAGCAGTACTTC.

This clone was found a few times. The chain uses TRBV5-1 and TRBJ2-3; 7 nucleotides match TRBD1. The CDR3 consists of 15 residues. CDR1 and CDR2 from the germline V gene are SGHRS and YFSETQ. V was pared by 7 bases and J by 3 bases, with 11 bases of the junction left unmatched. The DNA for the CDR3 is TGCGCCAGCCGCAAGACGGCAGGGGGTACAGATACGCAGTATTTT. The encoded protein is CASRKTAGGTDTQYF.

This chain links TRBV4-1 with TRBJ2-2; 9 nucleotides line up with TRBD1. The CDR3 sequence is 14 residues long. The trim removed 5 bases at V and 5 bases at J, leaving 3 bases unmatched. CDR1 and CDR2 from the germline V gene are MGHRA and YSYEKL. The CDR3 sequence is CASSGGQGTGELFF. CDR3 sequence (DNA): TGCGCCAGCAGCGGTGGACAGGGGACCGGGGAGCTGTTTTTT.

This clone was seen just once. The rearrangement links TRBV7-9 to TRBJ1-2; 7 bases agree with TRBD1. The germline gives CDR1 SEHNR, CDR2 FQNEAQ (reference sequence). V was clipped by 3 bases and J by 8 bases; unmatched bases: 6. The CDR3 has 13 amino acids. CDR3 residues: CASSFGQEGGYTF. The DNA for the CDR3 is TGTGCCAGCAGCTTTGGACAGGAGGGAGGCTACACCTTC.

The chain joins TRBV7-6 to TRBJ2-3; 16 bases fit TRBD2. Trimming took 1 base from V and 0 from J; bases not matched to a gene: 7. This CDR3 is 20 amino acids long. Germline lookup yields CDR1 SGHVS and CDR2 FNYEAQ. DNA of the CDR3: TGTGCCAGCAGCTTAGGGCCGGGACTAGCGGGAGGGCCGAGCACAGATACGCAGTATTTT. This translates into CASSLGPGLAGGPSTDTQYF.

This chain links TRBV29-1 with TRBJ2-7, with D maybe TRBD1 (6 bases). Germline V gene data show CDR1 as SQVTM and CDR2 as ANQGSEA. The CDR3 extends over 13 amino acids. V gave up 3 bases and J gave up 1 base, with 10 bases separating them. CDR3 region: CSVDVGQSYEQYF. The CDR3 DNA sequence: TGCAGCGTTGACGTGGGACAATCCTACGAGCAGTACTTC.

This chain links TRBV19 with TRBJ2-7; TRBD1 matches 9 bases. This CDR3 is 15 amino acids long. The V segment lost 5 bases and the J segment 3 bases; nucleotides outside the gene matches: 8. Germline loops: CDR1 LNHDA, CDR2 SQIVND (reference sequence). In DNA, the CDR3 is TGTGCCAGTAGTTTCCCCGGGACAGGGTACTACGAGCAGTACTTC. Encoded protein: CASSFPGTGYYEQYF.

This chain uses TRBV9 with TRBJ2-7; TRBD1 might be the D (6 bases). Per germline, CDR1 SGDLS and CDR2 YYNGEE. This CDR3 spans 14 amino acids. Trimming shortened V by 0 bases and J by 3 bases, and 10 bases separated the two germline ends. CDR3: CASSVATGNYEQYF. In DNA, the CDR3 is TGTGCCAGCAGCGTAGCTACAGGGAACTACGAGCAGTACTTC.

This chain joins TRBV4-2 and TRBJ2-1, with D unclear. The CDR3 length is 17 residues. Germline V CDR1 and CDR2: LGHNA, YNFKEQ. V lost 0 bases to trimming and J lost 6 bases, with 18 bases between them. For the CDR3, the DNA is TGTGCCAGCAGCCAAGATCGGGTCCCCGCCTCCCCCAATGAGCAGTTCTTC. Its translation: CASSQDRVPASPNEQFF.

The chain is built from TRBV11-2 and TRBJ2-1, with 9 bases matching TRBD2. This CDR3 is built from 13 residues. Unmatched junction bases numbered 4, after V lost 5 bases and J lost 8 bases. CDR1 is SGHAT, CDR2 FQNNGV, per germline. This chain's CDR3 is CASSPGTSHEQFF. The CDR3 DNA reads TGTGCCAGCAGCCCCGGGACTAGCCATGAGCAGTTCTTC.

The V call is TRBV3-1 (or the pseudogene TRBV3-2), the J call TRBJ1-2; 7 bases are a match to TRBD1. The CDR3 is made up of 13 amino acids. Trimming removed 4 bases from V and 8 bases from J; junction bases left unmatched: 7. Germline CDR1 LGHDT, CDR2 YNNKEL (reference sequence). The CDR3, as DNA: TGTGCCAGCAGCCGGGGACAGTTGGAAGGCTACACCTTC. Translating gives CASSRGQLEGYTF.

The chain is built from TRBV7-2 and TRBJ1-6, with D hard to call. Germline lookup yields CDR1 SGHTA and CDR2 FQGNSA. Trimming pared 4 bases from V and 4 bases from J, leaving 5 bases between. CDR3 size: 13 residues. The CDR3 sequence: CASSSPYNSPLHF. DNA of the CDR3: TGTGCCAGCAGCTCTCCTTATAATTCACCCCTCCACTTT.

The gene calls are TRBV5-1 and TRBJ2-1; possibly TRBD2 for D (7 bases). The CDR3 extends over 15 amino acids. The V and J ends lost 4 bases and 8 bases respectively, with 19 bases between them. Germline V gene data show CDR1 as SGHRS and CDR2 as YFSETQ. CDR3 residues: CASSLGLGGEDEQFF. In DNA form, the CDR3 reads TGCGCCAGCAGCCTAGGACTAGGGGGTGAGGATGAGCAGTTCTTC.

The chain links TRBV6-2 or TRBV6-3 to TRBJ1-1; D perhaps matches TRBD1 (6 bases). The CDR3 has 15 residues. Germline CDR1 MNHEY, CDR2 SVGEGT. Trimming shortened V by 5 bases and J by 1 base, and 14 bases separated the two germline ends. CDR3 in DNA: TGTGCCAGCAGTCCCATAGACAGGAAGAACACTGAAGCTTTCTTT. Its protein is CASSPIDRKNTEAFF.

V is TRBV6-5 and J is TRBJ2-7; 10 nucleotides agree with TRBD1. The V gene's germline CDR1 is MNHEY and CDR2 SVGAGI. This CDR3 is 16 amino acids long. Unmatched junction bases numbered 8, after V lost 3 bases and J lost 3 bases. The CDR3 DNA follows: TGTGCCAGCAGTTATGTTGGGACAGGGGACGTCTACGAGCAGTACTTC. It is translated as CASSYVGTGDVYEQYF.